These 25 T cell receptor beta chains came from one sample sequenced in a study of CD8 T cells in ankylosing spondylitis. TCRdb reanalysed the 5' RACE reads using MiXCR and keeps one entry per CDR3 protein. The profile shows about 90,000 distinct CDR3 sequences, about 8.3% of them singletons. Study results and limitations: Among TCR beta sequences, a motif of several highly homologous variants appeared characteristic of ankylosing spondylitis blood.

Their target antigens are unknown. Sequencing input: blood, either unsorted or a sorted T cell fraction (not recorded which). The receptors come from a male donor with ankylosing spondylitis.

V is TRBV11-2 and J is TRBJ1-1, with D unresolved. This CDR3 region has 13 residues. V dropped 1 base and J dropped 4 bases, with 7 bases sitting between them. In germline, CDR1 is SGHAT, CDR2 FQNNGV. The CDR3 region is CASSLALGTEAFF. DNA of the CDR3: TGTGCCAGCAGCTTAGCGCTTGGCACTGAAGCTTTCTTT.

The sample holds a few counts of this clonotype. CDR3 residues: CASSDDRDNQPQHF. The CDR3 DNA follows: TGTGCCAGCAGTGACGACAGGGACAATCAGCCCCAGCATTTT. The J gene is TRBJ1-5, the V gene TRBV6-1; 7 bases map to TRBD1. The CDR3 contains 14 residues. The trim removed 3 bases at V and 3 bases at J, leaving 2 bases unmatched. Germline values: CDR1 MNHNS, CDR2 SASEGT.

This clonotype was counted ten times or more. The CDR3 region is CASSSPAQGERENIQYF. The CDR3 DNA reads as TGTGCCAGCAGTTCCCCCGCACAGGGGGAAAGGGAAAACATTCAGTACTTC. J is TRBJ2-4 and V is TRBV7-9; 8 bases agree with TRBD1. J was trimmed by 5 bases and V by 6 bases; bases with no gene match: 15. CDR1 is SEHNR and CDR2 is FQNEAQ in the germline V gene (reference sequence). CDR3 length equals 17 residues.

In this sample, this clonotype turned up many times. The V call is TRBV5-1, the J call TRBJ2-1, with D perhaps matching TRBD1 (5 bases). The ends were cut back, 3 bases at V and 8 bases at J, with 9 bases in the middle. Germline CDR1 and CDR2: SGHRS and YFSETQ. The CDR3 has 12 amino acids. CDR3 in amino acids: CASSWVGDEQFF. The CDR3 DNA reads as TGCGCCAGCAGCTGGGTAGGGGATGAGCAGTTCTTC.

The chain employs TRBV2 and TRBJ2-5, with TRBD2 as a possible D gene (6 bases). V was cut by 11 bases and J by 5 bases, with 21 bases left in between. The germline V gene has CDR1 SNHLY and CDR2 FYNNEI. The CDR3 spans 14 residues. The CDR3 loop reads CAYNIGGRRETQYF. In nucleotides, the CDR3 is TGTGCCTACAATATCGGAGGGAGAAGGGAGACCCAGTACTTC.

In its sample, this clonotype was seen a few times. This chain connects TRBV27 to TRBJ2-1; D call uncertain. CDR1 MNHEY and CDR2 SMNVEV come from the germline V gene (reference sequence). This CDR3 region has 20 residues. With 4 bases removed from V and 0 bases from J, the gap between germline ends came to 25 bases. The CDR3 DNA follows: TGTGCCAGCAGTTCCCCCACGCACACCACCGGACCGAACTCCTACAATGAGCAGTTCTTC. It is translated as CASSSPTHTTGPNSYNEQFF.

The J gene is TRBJ2-5, the V gene TRBV20-1; 8 bases line up with TRBD1. V was clipped by 3 bases and J by 5 bases; unmatched bases: 11. The germline V gene encodes CDR1 DFQATT and CDR2 SNEGSKA (reference sequence). CDR3 length: 15 residues. The chain's CDR3 is CSASLGPGGRETQYF. In DNA form, the CDR3 reads TGCAGTGCTAGCCTCGGGCCAGGGGGCCGGGAGACCCAGTACTTC.

This clonotype was detected many times. The rearrangement links TRBV4-1 to TRBJ2-2; tentatively, D is TRBD2 (5 bases). Trimming pared 0 bases from V and 7 bases from J, leaving 18 bases between. The germline CDR1 and CDR2 sequences are MGHRA and YSYEKL. CDR3 size: 17 residues. CDR3 DNA: TGCGCCAGCAGCCAAGATCTCATTACTAGGGTTAACGGGGAGCTGTTTTTT. The encoded protein is CASSQDLITRVNGELFF.

There are a few counts of this clonotype. The rearrangement joins TRBV2 to TRBJ1-1; 7 positions agree with TRBD1. Germline-derived CDR1 and CDR2 are SNHLY and FYNNEI. The CDR3 sequence is 14 residues long. Germline trimming cut 7 bases from V and 2 bases from J; bases unmatched to any gene: 7. CDR3 protein: CASKQGQGNTEAFF. The CDR3 DNA reads as TGTGCCAGCAAACAGGGGCAGGGAAACACTGAAGCTTTCTTT.

This clonotype was counted a few times. The chain links TRBV7-2 to TRBJ2-1; D remains ambiguous. The length of the CDR3 is 12 residues. V was trimmed by 5 bases and J by 6 bases, leaving 8 bases between them. Germline V gene lookup returns CDR1 SGHTA and CDR2 FQGNSA. CDR3 region: CASSPVFNEQFF. In DNA, the CDR3 is TGTGCCAGCAGCCCCGTTTTCAATGAGCAGTTCTTC.

This clonotype was seen a handful of times. The chain couples TRBV20-1 to TRBJ1-2, with TRBD1 matching 11 bases. The CDR3 has 21 amino acids. CDR1 and CDR2 from the germline V gene are DFQATT and SNEGSKA (reference sequence). Trimming at V came to 2 bases and at J to 1 base, leaving 21 bases not matched to a gene. CDR3: CSARRTGTGGRFRWGNYGYTF. The DNA of the CDR3 is TGCAGTGCTAGAAGGACGGGGACAGGGGGTCGCTTCCGCTGGGGTAACTATGGCTACACCTTC.

This clonotype was observed many times. The chain combines TRBV12-3 or TRBV12-4 with TRBJ2-6; no firm D call. CDR3 length: 14 residues. Trimming took 5 bases from V and 0 from J, leaving 5 bases between them. CDR3: CASSPSSGANVLTF. The CDR3 DNA reads as TGTGCCAGCAGTCCGAGCTCTGGGGCCAACGTCCTGACTTTC.

This clonotype was picked up a small number of times. V is TRBV7-9 and J is TRBJ2-4; 8 bases match TRBD1. Germline loops: CDR1 SEHNR, CDR2 FQNEAQ (reference sequence). V shed 1 base, J shed 9 bases, and the junction held 8 bases outside the gene matches. The CDR3 sequence is 15 residues long. CDR3 sequence reads: CASSLVMSGGGIQYF. The CDR3 nucleotides read TGTGCCAGCAGCTTAGTAATGTCAGGGGGCGGCATTCAGTACTTC.

This rearrangement joins TRBV5-1 to TRBJ1-2, with 7 bases identical to TRBD1. The CDR3 sequence is 13 residues long. CDR1 is SGHRS and CDR2 is YFSETQ in the germline V gene. V gave up 1 base and J gave up 8 bases; unmatched junction bases: 5. For the CDR3, the DNA is TGCGCCAGCAGCTTGTCGGGACAGAAGGGCTACACCTTC. Translation gives CASSLSGQKGYTF.

This clonotype was picked up a small number of times. The V gene is TRBV24-1, the J gene TRBJ1-2, with D perhaps TRBD1 (6 bases). From germline, CDR1 is KGHDR and CDR2 SFDVKD. Trimming stripped 3 bases from V and 5 bases from J, with 12 bases between. The CDR3 extends over 14 amino acids. CDR3 amino acids: CATSDPGQIYGYTF. CDR3 in DNA: TGTGCCACCAGTGATCCCGGACAGATTTATGGCTACACCTTC.

This clonotype was seen a handful of times. V usage is TRBV7-9 and J usage is TRBJ2-7; 7 positions match TRBD1. This CDR3 spans 14 amino acids. Losses at the gene ends were 5 bases for V and 4 bases for J; bases not matched to a gene: 8. CDR1 is SEHNR, CDR2 FQNEAQ, per germline (reference sequence). This CDR3 is CASSPRDRAYEQYV. CDR3 nucleotides: TGTGCCAGCAGCCCTAGGGACAGAGCTTACGAGCAGTACGTC.

This rearrangement joins TRBV14 to TRBJ1-5; 8 bases are a match to TRBD1. After removal of 4 bases from V and 2 bases from J, the junction contained 1 base not matched to a gene. CDR3 length: 14 amino acids. Germline V gives CDR1 SGHDN, CDR2 FVKESK. The CDR3 spells CASSPTGGNQPQHF. The CDR3 nucleotides read TGTGCCAGCAGCCCGACAGGGGGCAATCAGCCCCAGCATTTT.

The gene calls are TRBV7-9 and TRBJ2-5, with 10 positions matching TRBD2. Germline values: CDR1 SEHNR, CDR2 FQNEAQ (reference sequence). V was clipped by 5 bases and J by 5 bases; unmatched bases: 5. The CDR3 is made up of 14 amino acids. The CDR3 loop reads CASSSQTSGETQYF. The CDR3, as DNA: TGTGCCAGCAGCAGCCAGACTAGCGGGGAGACCCAGTACTTC.

This clonotype was picked up many times. The genes are TRBV27 and TRBJ1-5; 7 nucleotides match TRBD1. Germline lookup yields CDR1 MNHEY and CDR2 SMNVEV (reference sequence). This CDR3 region has 15 residues. V lost 8 bases, J lost 0 bases, and 7 bases stayed unmatched. Here the CDR3 reads CASGEQGYSNQPQHF. DNA for the CDR3: TGTGCCAGCGGAGAACAGGGGTATAGCAATCAGCCCCAGCATTTT.

This clonotype has a handful of counts. The chain carries TRBV2 and TRBJ2-3; D could derive from TRBD1 or TRBD2 (6 bases each). This CDR3 has 15 amino acids. CDR1 is SNHLY and CDR2 is FYNNEI in the germline V gene. V was clipped by 6 bases and J by 2 bases, with 15 bases between them. In DNA form, the CDR3 reads TGTGCCAGCAGGTTGGGGGGCGAACCCACAGATACGCAGTATTTT. Translation: CASRLGGEPTDTQYF. The full variable domain, completed using reference TRBV2 and TRBJ2-3, is EPEVTQTPSHQVTQMGQEVILRCVPISNHLYFYWYRQILGQKVEFLVSFYNNEISEKSEIFDDQFSVERPDGSNFTLKIRSTKLEDSAMYFCASRLGGEPTDTQYFGPGTRLTVL.

This clonotype appeared many times. The chain uses TRBV5-6 and TRBJ2-3, with 8 bases fitting TRBD2. Trimming at V came to 4 bases and at J to 4 bases, leaving 2 bases not matched to a gene. Germline V gives CDR1 SGHDT, CDR2 YYEEEE. The CDR3 runs to 13 residues. Here the CDR3 DNA reads TGTGCCAGCAGCGCCGGGGGGGCAGATACGCAGTATTTT. Its protein is CASSAGGADTQYF.

The V call is TRBV13, the J call TRBJ2-1; 11 nucleotides align to TRBD2. The J segment lost 15 bases and the V segment lost 4 bases, leaving 8 bases of the junction unmatched. The CDR3 loop spans 13 amino acids. Germline V gene lookup returns CDR1 PRHDT and CDR2 FYEKMQ (reference sequence). CDR3 sequence reads: CASSSGLAVLPFF. The CDR3 bases are TGTGCCAGCAGCTCGGGACTAGCGGTCCTCCCGTTCTTC.

The rearrangement links TRBV7-6 to TRBJ2-3; D is perhaps TRBD2 (6 bases). Germline V lookup: CDR1 SGHVS, CDR2 FNYEAQ. The CDR3 length is 15 residues. V was clipped by 4 bases and J by 4 bases, with 15 bases between them. CDR3 protein: CASSSLGGGADTQYF. CDR3 DNA: TGTGCCAGCAGCTCACTCGGGGGAGGCGCAGATACGCAGTATTTT.

This clonotype showed up many times. V is TRBV4-2 and J is TRBJ2-1, with D perhaps TRBD2 (5 bases). Germline assignment: CDR1 LGHNA and CDR2 YNFKEQ. Trimming pared 0 bases from V and 8 bases from J, leaving 14 bases between. This CDR3 spans 15 amino acids. In DNA form, the CDR3 reads TGTGCCAGCAGCCAAGACGGCGGGCCCCTCGATGAGCAGTTCTTC. It translates to CASSQDGGPLDEQFF.

This clonotype has only a few counts. This rearrangement joins TRBV27 to TRBJ2-1, with D unresolved. Germline-derived CDR1 and CDR2 are MNHEY and SMNVEV (reference sequence). The CDR3 contains 17 residues. V was cut by 6 bases and J by 0 bases, with 18 bases left in between. The CDR3 is CASSPSNPGFSYNEQFF. The CDR3 bases are TGTGCCAGCAGCCCATCCAACCCGGGTTTCTCCTACAATGAGCAGTTCTTC.